This T cell receptor (beta chain) is drawn from a study of blood T cell repertoires in COVID-19. On the study more broadly: Sites across the United States, Italy and Spain contributed samples from acute and convalescent COVID-19.

Unmatched junction bases numbered 7, after V lost 3 bases and J lost 3 bases. The V gene's germline CDR1 is SGHTA and CDR2 FQGNSA. This CDR3 region has 15 residues. The authors' processing: Reference gene primers were amplified, and this amplification served to estimate nucleated cell counts. The table came from immunoSEQ multiplex PCR; TCRdb's copy has only in-frame clones and leaves some out. V, J and clone size are those of that table, while D and trimming were read from the DNA. The sample records about 60,000 clones, 82% being singletons. The chain recombines TRBV7-2 with TRBJ1-2; TRBD1 matches 7 bases. The sequence was obtained from a man aged 55 to 70 with acute or convalescent COVID-19. Sample: peripheral blood. CDR3 loop: CASSLPGQQHYGYTF. DNA of the CDR3: TGTGCCAGCAGCTTGCCGGGACAGCAACACTATGGCTACACCTTC.